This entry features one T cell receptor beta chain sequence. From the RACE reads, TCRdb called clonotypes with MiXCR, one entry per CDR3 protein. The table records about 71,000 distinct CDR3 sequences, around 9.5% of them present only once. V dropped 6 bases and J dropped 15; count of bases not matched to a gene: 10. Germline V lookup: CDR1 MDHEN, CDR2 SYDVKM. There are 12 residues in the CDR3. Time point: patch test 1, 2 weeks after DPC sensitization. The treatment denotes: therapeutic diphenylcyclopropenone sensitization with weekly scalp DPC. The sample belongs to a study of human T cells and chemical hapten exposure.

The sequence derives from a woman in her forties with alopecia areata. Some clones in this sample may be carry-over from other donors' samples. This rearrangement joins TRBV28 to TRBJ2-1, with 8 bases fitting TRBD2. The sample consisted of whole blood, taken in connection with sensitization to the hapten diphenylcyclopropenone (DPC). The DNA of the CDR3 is TGTGCCAGCAGCCTCACTAGCGGCTATTCGTTCTTC. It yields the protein CASSLTSGYSFF.